Presented here are 13 T cell receptor beta chains from one specimen sequenced in a study of T cell changes during pregnancy in multiple sclerosis. Profiling relied on immunoSEQ multiplex PCR, and the TCRdb table lists in-frame clones only, not all of them. Of more than 25,000 clones listed, roughly 87% are singletons. Material: CD8+ T cells from peripheral blood mononuclear cells, obtained in the first trimester of pregnancy. These receptors all stem from a female donor with multiple sclerosis, enrolled in a pregnancy study.

The J gene is TRBJ1-1, the V gene TRBV6-5, with D possibly matching TRBD1 (5 bases). Per the germline V gene, CDR1 is MNHEY and CDR2 is SVGAGI. Trimming cost V 5 bases and J 4 bases, with 17 bases left between them. The CDR3 contains 15 residues. For the CDR3, the DNA is TGTGCCAGCAGTCCCGACGGGGGTGGGTCCACTGAAGCTTTCTTT. Its protein product is CASSPDGGGSTEAFF.

The chain joins TRBV7-3 to TRBJ2-1; the match to TRBD2 covers 13 bases. With 3 bases clipped from V and 2 bases from J, the junction kept 7 bases outside the gene matches. Germline V CDR1 and CDR2: SGHTA, FQGTGA. The CDR3 is 18 residues long. The CDR3 sequence: CASSFLVGLAGAYNEQFF. In nucleotides, the CDR3 is TGTGCCAGCAGCTTCCTCGTCGGACTAGCGGGGGCCTACAATGAGCAGTTCTTC. Combining the CDR3 with reference TRBV7-3 and TRBJ2-1 gives the whole variable domain GAGVSQTPSNKVTEKGKYVELRCDPISGHTALYWYRQSLGQGPEFLIYFQGTGAADDSGLPNDRFFAVRPEGSVSTLKIQRTERGDSAVYLCASSFLVGLAGAYNEQFFGPGTRLTVL.

This clone was counted a few times. The chain couples TRBV5-4 to TRBJ2-2; 9 bases match TRBD2. This CDR3 spans 13 amino acids. V trimming: 10 bases; J trimming: 4 bases; junction bases outside the gene matches: 5. The germline CDR1 and CDR2 sequences are SGHNT and YYREEE (reference sequence). The CDR3 DNA sequence: TGTGCCTCCGGGACTAGCCCCACCGGGGAGCTGTTTTTT. Translation gives CASGTSPTGELFF. The full variable domain, rest sourced from reference TRBV5-4 and TRBJ2-2, is ETGVTQSPTHLIKTRGQQVTLRCSSQSGHNTVSWYQQALGQGPQFIFQYYREEENGRGNFPPRFSGLQFPNYSSELNVNALELDDSALYLCASGTSPTGELFFGEGSRLTVL.

This rearrangement joins TRBV6-6 to TRBJ2-1, with D uncertain. Trimming removed 2 bases from V and 6 bases from J, with 14 bases in between. This CDR3 has 15 residues. Germline CDR1 is MNHNY and CDR2 is SVGAGI (reference sequence). CDR3 sequence (DNA): TGTGCCAGCAGTTACCGAGAAACCCCGCCCAATGAGCAGTTCTTC. Encoded protein: CASSYRETPPNEQFF.

V usage is TRBV7-9 and J usage is TRBJ2-1, with D unclear. The CDR3 runs to 13 residues. V was trimmed by 6 bases and J by 0 bases, leaving 6 bases between them. Germline assignment: CDR1 SEHNR and CDR2 FQNEAQ (reference sequence). CDR3 in amino acids: CASRGSSYNEQFF. In DNA, the CDR3 is TGTGCCAGCAGGGGCAGCTCCTACAATGAGCAGTTCTTC.

The rearrangement uses TRBV5-8 and TRBJ2-7; 7 bases agree with TRBD1. V shed 2 bases, J shed 0 bases, and the junction held 2 bases outside the gene matches. Looked up from germline, CDR1 is SGHTS and CDR2 is YDEGEE. CDR3 length equals 14 residues. CDR3 sequence (DNA): TGTGCCAGCAGCTTCGGGGACAGCTCCTACGAGCAGTACTTC. It encodes CASSFGDSSYEQYF.

The rearrangement links TRBV28 to TRBJ2-5; 7 nucleotides agree with TRBD2. The CDR3 is 13 residues long. Trimming removed 7 bases from V and 5 bases from J; junction bases left unmatched: 7. CDR1 is MDHEN and CDR2 is SYDVKM in the germline V gene. CDR3 in amino acids: CASTIYGGETQYF. For the CDR3, the DNA is TGTGCCAGCACGATTTACGGGGGGGAGACCCAGTACTTC.

The V call is TRBV9, the J call TRBJ1-1; 8 positions match TRBD1. Germline V gene data show CDR1 as SGDLS and CDR2 as YYNGEE. This CDR3 contains 16 residues. V trimming: 4 bases; J trimming: 5 bases; junction bases outside the gene matches: 13. This CDR3 is CASSPGQGGAGTEAFF. In nucleotides, the CDR3 is TGTGCCAGCAGCCCAGGACAGGGAGGCGCTGGAACTGAAGCTTTCTTT.

The chain uses TRBV7-2 and TRBJ2-7, with D possibly being TRBD2 (5 bases). V dropped 0 bases and J dropped 0 bases, with 6 bases sitting between them. Germline V gene sequence: CDR1 SGHTA, CDR2 FQGNSA. This CDR3 region has 14 residues. The CDR3 here is CASSLAGSSYEQYF. The DNA of the CDR3 is TGTGCCAGCAGCTTAGCTGGGAGCTCCTACGAGCAGTACTTC.

This sequence joins TRBV4-2 and TRBJ1-5; D is unclear. Trimming removed 0 bases from V and 4 bases from J, with 4 bases in between. This CDR3 contains 13 residues. Per the germline V gene, CDR1 is LGHNA and CDR2 is YNFKEQ. This CDR3 reads CASSQDNNQPQHF. CDR3 sequence (DNA): TGTGCCAGCAGCCAAGATAATAATCAGCCCCAGCATTTT.

The J gene is TRBJ2-4, the V gene TRBV6-5, with D perhaps matching TRBD2 (7 bases). With 0 bases removed from V and 8 bases from J, the gap between germline ends came to 14 bases. The CDR3 has 15 amino acids. The germline gives CDR1 MNHEY, CDR2 SVGAGI. The DNA of the CDR3 is TGTGCCAGCAGTTACTCGAGGGAGGGGGGAGACATTCAGTACTTC. This gives the protein CASSYSREGGDIQYF.

The chain links TRBV25-1 to TRBJ1-6; no clear D gene. This CDR3 has 13 residues. Germline V CDR1 and CDR2: MGHDK, SYGVNS. The ends were cut back, 8 bases at V and 1 base at J, with 6 bases in the middle. The CDR3 nucleotides read TGTGCCAGCCAGACTTCCTATAATTCACCCCTCCACTTT. Its translation: CASQTSYNSPLHF.

The chain employs TRBV11-2 and TRBJ2-7, with 11 bases fitting TRBD2. Germline CDR1 SGHAT, CDR2 FQNNGV. The trim removed 4 bases at V and 2 bases at J, leaving 13 bases unmatched. The CDR3 contains 18 residues. The CDR3 protein is CASSSVTPGTSGTYEQYF. The CDR3 region has the DNA TGTGCCAGCAGCTCAGTGACTCCCGGGACTAGCGGAACCTACGAGCAGTACTTC.